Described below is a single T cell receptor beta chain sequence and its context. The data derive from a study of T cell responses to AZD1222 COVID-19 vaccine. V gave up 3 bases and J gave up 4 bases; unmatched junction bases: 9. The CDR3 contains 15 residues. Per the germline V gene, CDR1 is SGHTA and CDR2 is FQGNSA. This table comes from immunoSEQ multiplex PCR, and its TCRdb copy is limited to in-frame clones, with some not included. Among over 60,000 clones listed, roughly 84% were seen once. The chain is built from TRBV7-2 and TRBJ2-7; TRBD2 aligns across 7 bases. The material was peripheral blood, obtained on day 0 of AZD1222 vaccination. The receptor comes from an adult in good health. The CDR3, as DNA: TGTGCCAGCAGCTTTCAGGGACTAATCCTATACGAGCAGTACTTC. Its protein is CASSFQGLILYEQYF.